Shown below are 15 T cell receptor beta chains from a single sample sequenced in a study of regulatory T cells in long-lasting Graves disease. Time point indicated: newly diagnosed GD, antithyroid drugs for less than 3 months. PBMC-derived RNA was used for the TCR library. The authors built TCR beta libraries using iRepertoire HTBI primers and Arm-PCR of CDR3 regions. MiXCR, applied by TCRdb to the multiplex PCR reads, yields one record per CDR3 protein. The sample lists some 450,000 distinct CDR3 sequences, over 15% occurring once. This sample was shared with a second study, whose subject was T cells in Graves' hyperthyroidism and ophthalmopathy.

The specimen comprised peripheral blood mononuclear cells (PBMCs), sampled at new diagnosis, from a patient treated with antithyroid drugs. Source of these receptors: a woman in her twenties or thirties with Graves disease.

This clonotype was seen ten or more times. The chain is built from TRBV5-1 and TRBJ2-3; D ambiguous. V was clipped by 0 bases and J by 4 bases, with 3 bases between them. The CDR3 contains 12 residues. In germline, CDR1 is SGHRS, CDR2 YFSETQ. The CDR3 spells CASSLEADTQYF. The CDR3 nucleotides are TGCGCCAGCAGCTTGGAAGCAGATACGCAGTATTTT.

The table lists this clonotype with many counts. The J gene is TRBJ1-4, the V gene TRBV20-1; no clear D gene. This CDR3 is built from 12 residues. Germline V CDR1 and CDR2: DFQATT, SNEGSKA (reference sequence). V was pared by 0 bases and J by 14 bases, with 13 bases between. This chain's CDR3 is CSAREGSLSLFF. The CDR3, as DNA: TGCAGTGCTAGAGAGGGGAGTTTATCCCTGTTTTTT.

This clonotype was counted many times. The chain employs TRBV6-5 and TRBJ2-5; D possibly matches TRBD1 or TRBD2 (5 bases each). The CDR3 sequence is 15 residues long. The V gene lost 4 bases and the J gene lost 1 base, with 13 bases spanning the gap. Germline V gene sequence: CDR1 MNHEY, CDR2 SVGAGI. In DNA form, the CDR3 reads TGTGCCAGCAGTTCGGGACGCCGAGGCCAAGAGACCCAGTACTTC. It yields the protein CASSSGRRGQETQYF.

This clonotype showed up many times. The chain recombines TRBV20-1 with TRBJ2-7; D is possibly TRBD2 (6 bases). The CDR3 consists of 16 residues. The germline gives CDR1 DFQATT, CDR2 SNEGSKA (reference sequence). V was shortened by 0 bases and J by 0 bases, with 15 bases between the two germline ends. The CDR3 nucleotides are TGCAGTGCTAGAGATTGGGGACTGCCTAGCTCCTACGAGCAGTACTTC. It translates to CSARDWGLPSSYEQYF.

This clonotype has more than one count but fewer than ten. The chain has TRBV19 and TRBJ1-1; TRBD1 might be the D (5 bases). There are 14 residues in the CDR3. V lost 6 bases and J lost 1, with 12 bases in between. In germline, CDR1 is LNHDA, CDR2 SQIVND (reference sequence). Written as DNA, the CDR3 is TGTGCCAGTAGGCCGGGACGGGCGAACACTGAAGCTTTCTTT. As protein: CASRPGRANTEAFF.

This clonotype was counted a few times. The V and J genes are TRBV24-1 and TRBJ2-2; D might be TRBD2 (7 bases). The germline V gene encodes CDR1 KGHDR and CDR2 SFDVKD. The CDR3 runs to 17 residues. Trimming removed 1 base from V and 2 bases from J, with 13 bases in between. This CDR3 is CATSDFSAGQNTGELFF. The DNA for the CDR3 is TGTGCCACCAGTGATTTTTCAGCGGGACAAAACACCGGGGAGCTGTTTTTT.

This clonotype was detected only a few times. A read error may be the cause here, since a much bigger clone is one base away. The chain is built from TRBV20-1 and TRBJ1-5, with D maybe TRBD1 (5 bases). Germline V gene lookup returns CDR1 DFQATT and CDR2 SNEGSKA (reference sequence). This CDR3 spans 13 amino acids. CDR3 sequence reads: CSASGQGAQPQRF. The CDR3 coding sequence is TGCAGTGCTAGTGGTCAGGGCGCTCAGCCCCAGCGTTTT.

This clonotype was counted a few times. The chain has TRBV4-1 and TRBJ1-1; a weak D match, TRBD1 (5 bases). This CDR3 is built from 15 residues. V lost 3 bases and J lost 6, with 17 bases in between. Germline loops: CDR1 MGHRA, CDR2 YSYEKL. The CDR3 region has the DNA TGCGCCAGCAGCCACGAGATCAGGGTGAAGGCTGAAGCTTTCTTT. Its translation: CASSHEIRVKAEAFF.

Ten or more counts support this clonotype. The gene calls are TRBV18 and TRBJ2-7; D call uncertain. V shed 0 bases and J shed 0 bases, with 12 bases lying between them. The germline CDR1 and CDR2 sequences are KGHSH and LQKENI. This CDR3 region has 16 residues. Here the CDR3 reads CASSPPNSVDSYEQYF. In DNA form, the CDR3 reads TGTGCCAGCTCACCACCGAATTCGGTTGACTCCTACGAGCAGTACTTC.

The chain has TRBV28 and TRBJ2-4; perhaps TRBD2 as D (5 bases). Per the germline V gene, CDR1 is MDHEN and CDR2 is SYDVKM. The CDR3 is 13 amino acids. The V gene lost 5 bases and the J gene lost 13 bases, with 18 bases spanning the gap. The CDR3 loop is CASSRGLERPQYF. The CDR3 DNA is TGTGCCAGCAGTCGTGGTTTGGAGCGGCCCCAGTACTTC.

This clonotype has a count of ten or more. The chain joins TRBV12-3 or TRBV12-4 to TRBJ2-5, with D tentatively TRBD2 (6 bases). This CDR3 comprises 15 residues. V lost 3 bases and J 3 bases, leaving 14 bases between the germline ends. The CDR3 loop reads CASSLREDGKETQYF. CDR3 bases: TGTGCCAGCAGTTTGAGGGAGGACGGAAAAGAGACCCAGTACTTC.

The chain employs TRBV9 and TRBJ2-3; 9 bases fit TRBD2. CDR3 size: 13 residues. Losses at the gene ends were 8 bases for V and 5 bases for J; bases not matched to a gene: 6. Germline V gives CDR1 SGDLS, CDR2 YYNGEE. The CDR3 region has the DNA TGTGCCAGTGGGACTAGCTCTCAAGATACGCAGTATTTT. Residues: CASGTSSQDTQYF.

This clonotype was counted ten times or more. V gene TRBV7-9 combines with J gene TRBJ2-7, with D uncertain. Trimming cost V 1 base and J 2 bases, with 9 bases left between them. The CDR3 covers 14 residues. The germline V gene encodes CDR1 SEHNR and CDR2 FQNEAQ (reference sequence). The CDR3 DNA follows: TGTGCCAGCAGCTTAGACTCCCCCACCTACGAGCAGTACTTC. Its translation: CASSLDSPTYEQYF.

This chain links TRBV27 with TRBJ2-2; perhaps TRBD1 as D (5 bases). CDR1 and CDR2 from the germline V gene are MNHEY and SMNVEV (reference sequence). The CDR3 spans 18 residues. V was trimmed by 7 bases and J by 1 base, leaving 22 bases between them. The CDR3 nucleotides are TGTGCCAGCATCGGGTCCCGCCAAGGACATCTGAACACCGGGGAGCTGTTTTTT. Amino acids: CASIGSRQGHLNTGELFF.

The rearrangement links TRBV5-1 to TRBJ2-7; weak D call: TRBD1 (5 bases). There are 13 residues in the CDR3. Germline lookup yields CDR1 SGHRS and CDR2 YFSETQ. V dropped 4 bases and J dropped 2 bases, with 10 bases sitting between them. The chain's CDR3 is CASSRGFAYEQYF. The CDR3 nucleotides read TGCGCCAGCAGCAGGGGTTTTGCCTACGAGCAGTACTTC.